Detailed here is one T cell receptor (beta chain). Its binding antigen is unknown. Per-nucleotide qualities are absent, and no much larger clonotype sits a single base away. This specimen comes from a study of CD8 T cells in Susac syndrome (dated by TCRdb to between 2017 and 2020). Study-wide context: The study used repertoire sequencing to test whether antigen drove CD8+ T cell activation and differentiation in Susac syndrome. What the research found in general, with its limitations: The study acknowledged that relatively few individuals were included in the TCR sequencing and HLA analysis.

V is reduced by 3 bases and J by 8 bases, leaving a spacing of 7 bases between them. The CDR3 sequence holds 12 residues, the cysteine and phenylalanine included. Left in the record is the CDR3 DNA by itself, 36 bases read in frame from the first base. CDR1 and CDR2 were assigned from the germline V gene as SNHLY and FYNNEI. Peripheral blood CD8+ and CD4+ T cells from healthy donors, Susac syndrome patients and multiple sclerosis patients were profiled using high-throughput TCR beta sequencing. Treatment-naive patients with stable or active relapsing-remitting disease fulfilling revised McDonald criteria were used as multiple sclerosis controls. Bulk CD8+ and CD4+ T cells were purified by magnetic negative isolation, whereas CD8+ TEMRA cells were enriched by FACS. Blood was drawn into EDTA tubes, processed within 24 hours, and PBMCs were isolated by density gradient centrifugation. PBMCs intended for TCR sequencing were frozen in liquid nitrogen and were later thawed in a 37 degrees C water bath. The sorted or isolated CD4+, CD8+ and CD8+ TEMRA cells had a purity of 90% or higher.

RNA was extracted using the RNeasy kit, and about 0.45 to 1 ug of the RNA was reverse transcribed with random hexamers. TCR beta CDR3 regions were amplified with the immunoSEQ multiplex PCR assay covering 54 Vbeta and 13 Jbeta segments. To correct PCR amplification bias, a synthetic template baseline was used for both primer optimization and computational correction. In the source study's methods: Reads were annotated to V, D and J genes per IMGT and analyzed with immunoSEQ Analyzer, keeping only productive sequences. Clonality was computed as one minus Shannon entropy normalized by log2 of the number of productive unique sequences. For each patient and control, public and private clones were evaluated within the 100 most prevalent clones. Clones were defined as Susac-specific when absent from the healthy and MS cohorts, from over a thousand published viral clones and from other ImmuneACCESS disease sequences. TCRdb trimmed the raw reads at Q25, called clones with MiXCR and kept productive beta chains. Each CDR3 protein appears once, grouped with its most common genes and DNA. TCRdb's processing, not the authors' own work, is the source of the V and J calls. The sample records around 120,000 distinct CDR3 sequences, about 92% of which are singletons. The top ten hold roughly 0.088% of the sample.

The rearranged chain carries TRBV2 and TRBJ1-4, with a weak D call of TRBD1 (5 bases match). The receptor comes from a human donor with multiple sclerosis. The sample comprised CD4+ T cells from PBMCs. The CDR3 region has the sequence CASSDRGEKLFF. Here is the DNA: TGTGCCAGCAGTGACCGGGGGGAAAAACTGTTTTTT.